The 8 T cell receptor beta chains given below trace back to one sample, sequenced in a study of human T cells and chemical hapten exposure. Described time point: patch test 3, about 24 weeks after DPC sensitization. As to treatment: therapeutic diphenylcyclopropenone sensitization with weekly scalp DPC. Using its own MiXCR run on the RACE reads, TCRdb lists one record per CDR3 protein. The repertoire consists of some 71,000 distinct CDR3 sequences, with over 8.5% occurring once and the leading ten covering approximately 1.4%. Specimen: whole blood, collected in connection with sensitization to the hapten diphenylcyclopropenone (DPC). Source of these receptors: a woman between 45 and 65 years old with alopecia areata. Some clones in this sample may be carry-over from other donors' samples.

As concerns this clonotype: One base away lies a much larger clone, so this may be a sequencing read error. This chain connects TRBV5-1 to TRBJ1-3; D might be TRBD1 (5 bases). Germline values: CDR1 SGHRS, CDR2 YFSETQ. This CDR3 region has 17 residues. In DNA, the CDR3 is TGCGTCAGCAGCTTGTTGGGGGAAATTACGTCTGGAAACACCATATATTTT. Encoded protein: CVSSLLGEITSGNTIYF.

This clonotype was observed at least ten times. This chain links TRBV28 with TRBJ1-1; 7 bases agree with TRBD1. The CDR3 length is 14 residues. CDR1 MDHEN and CDR2 SYDVKM come from the germline V gene. V gave up 7 bases and J gave up 0 bases; unmatched junction bases: 5. The CDR3 DNA is TGTGCCAGCAAAACGGGACAGCTGAACACTGAAGCTTTCTTT. Its translation is CASKTGQLNTEAFF. Looking up the rest from reference TRBV28 and TRBJ1-1 gives the full variable domain: DVKVTQSSRYLVKRTGEKVFLECVQDMDHENMFWYRQDPGLGLRLIYFSYDVKMKEKGDIPEGYSVSREKKERFSLILESASTNQTSMYLCASKTGQLNTEAFFGQGTRLTVV.

This clonotype was seen many times. The chain is built from TRBV10-3 and TRBJ1-5; 7 bases align to TRBD1. Germline V gene data show CDR1 as ENHRY and CDR2 as SYGVKD. This CDR3 is built from 15 residues. Trimming cost V 6 bases and J 7 bases; bases outside gene matches: 12. The DNA for the CDR3 is TGTGCCATCAGCATGAATACAGGGGTAGACCAGCCCCAGCATTTT. It codes for CAISMNTGVDQPQHF.

This clonotype was counted a few times. The V gene is TRBV24-1, the J gene TRBJ2-4, with D tentatively TRBD1 (5 bases). The CDR3 spans 15 residues. CDR1 and CDR2 (germline): KGHDR, SFDVKD. V lost 3 bases and J lost 3, with 11 bases in between. In nucleotides, the CDR3 is TGTGCCACCAGTGATCCAGGGAAGGGCAAAAACATTCAGTACTTC. Protein product: CATSDPGKGKNIQYF.

This clonotype was picked up many times. J is TRBJ1-5 and V is TRBV27; 11 bases agree with TRBD1. This CDR3 contains 18 residues. The V segment lost 6 bases and the J segment 0 bases; nucleotides outside the gene matches: 10. In germline, CDR1 is MNHEY, CDR2 SMNVEV (reference sequence). The CDR3 coding sequence is TGTGCCAGCAGCCGGGCAGGGACAGGGGGATATAGCAATCAGCCCCAGCATTTT. It translates to CASSRAGTGGYSNQPQHF.

This clonotype was seen a few times. The chain uses TRBV20-1 and TRBJ2-7; D gene ambiguous. Trimming cost V 3 bases and J 0 bases, with 12 bases left between them. In germline, CDR1 is DFQATT, CDR2 SNEGSKA (reference sequence). CDR3 length: 14 residues. CDR3 protein: CSASLRQSSYEQYF. CDR3 in DNA: TGCAGTGCTAGTTTGAGGCAAAGCTCCTACGAGCAGTACTTC.

This clonotype was detected ten times or more. The rearrangement links TRBV15 to TRBJ1-2; D may be TRBD1 (5 bases). CDR3 length: 13 amino acids. Between the trimmed V and J ends, which lost 0 bases and 4 bases, there was a span of 6 bases. Germline CDR1 reads LNHNV; CDR2 reads YYDKDF (reference sequence). In nucleotides, the CDR3 is TGTGCCACCAGCAGAGATGACAGCTATGGCTACACCTTC. Translating gives CATSRDDSYGYTF.

This clonotype has at least ten counts. The rearrangement joins TRBV7-9 to TRBJ2-7; maybe TRBD1 (6 bases). This CDR3 comprises 14 residues. Germline V lookup: CDR1 SEHNR, CDR2 FQNEAQ (reference sequence). V lost 1 base, J lost 2 bases, and 9 bases lay in between. CDR3 sequence (DNA): TGTGCCAGCAGCTTAGGGACAGCCACCTACGAGCAGTACTTC. This codes for CASSLGTATYEQYF.